The T cell receptor beta chain described here comes from a study of OX40 agonist ivuxolimab in advanced cancers. For the study at large: Patient treatment consisted of intravenous ivuxolimab administration every 2 weeks at 0.01 to 10 mg/kg. The group had a mean age of roughly 56 years, ranged from about 20 to 79, and was 75% to 85% male.

Blood was sampled at baseline, cycle 4 day 1, and cycle 7 day 1. The data were produced by immunoSEQ multiplex PCR, yet TCRdb's version contains in-frame clones alone and is incomplete. This table has about 58,000 clones, approximately 89% appearing once. V gave up 2 bases and J gave up 0 bases, with 8 bases separating them. CDR3 length: 15 amino acids. CDR1 PRHDT and CDR2 FYEKMQ come from the germline V gene (reference sequence). This chain connects TRBV13 to TRBJ1-3; D not certain. The receptor's source is an adult with an advanced solid tumor such as melanoma, head and neck, liver or kidney cancer. The sample was CD4+ or CD8+ T cells sorted from blood, taken in a trial of the OX40 agonist ivuxolimab. Here the CDR3 DNA reads TGTGCCAGCAGCTTAAAAACCAACTCTGGAAACACCATATATTTT. Protein sequence: CASSLKTNSGNTIYF.